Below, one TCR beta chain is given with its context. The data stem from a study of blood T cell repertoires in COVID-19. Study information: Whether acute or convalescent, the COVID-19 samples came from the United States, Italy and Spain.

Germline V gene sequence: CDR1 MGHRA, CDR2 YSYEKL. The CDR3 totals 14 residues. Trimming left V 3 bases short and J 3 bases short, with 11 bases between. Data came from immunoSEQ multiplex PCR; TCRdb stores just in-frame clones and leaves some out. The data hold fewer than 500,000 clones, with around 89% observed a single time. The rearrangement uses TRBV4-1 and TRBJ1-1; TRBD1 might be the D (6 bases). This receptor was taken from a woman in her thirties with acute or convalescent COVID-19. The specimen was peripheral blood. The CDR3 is CASSQLAGDTEAFF. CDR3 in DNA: TGCGCCAGCAGCCAGTTAGCAGGGGACACTGAAGCTTTCTTT.